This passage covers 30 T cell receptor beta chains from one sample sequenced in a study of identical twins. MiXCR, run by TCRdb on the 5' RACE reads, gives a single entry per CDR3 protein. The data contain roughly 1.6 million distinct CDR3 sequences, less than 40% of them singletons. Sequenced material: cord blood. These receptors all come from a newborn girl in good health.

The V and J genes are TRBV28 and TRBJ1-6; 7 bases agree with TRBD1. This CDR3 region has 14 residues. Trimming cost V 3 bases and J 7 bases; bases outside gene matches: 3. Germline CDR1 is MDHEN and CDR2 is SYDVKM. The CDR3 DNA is TGTGCCAGCAGTTTTCTACAGGGGAATTCACCCCTCCACTTT. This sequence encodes CASSFLQGNSPLHF.

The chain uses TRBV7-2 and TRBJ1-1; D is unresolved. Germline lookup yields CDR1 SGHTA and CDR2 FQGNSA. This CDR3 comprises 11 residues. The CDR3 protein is CATAMNTEAFF. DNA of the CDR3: TGTGCTACAGCTATGAACACTGAAGCTTTCTTT.

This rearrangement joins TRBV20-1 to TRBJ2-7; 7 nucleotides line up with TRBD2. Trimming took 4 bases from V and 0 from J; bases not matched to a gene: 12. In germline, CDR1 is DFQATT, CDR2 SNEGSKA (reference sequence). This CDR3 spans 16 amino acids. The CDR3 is CSATTMGGRSSYEQYF. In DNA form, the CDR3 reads TGCAGTGCTACAACCATGGGAGGGAGGAGCTCCTACGAGCAGTACTTC.

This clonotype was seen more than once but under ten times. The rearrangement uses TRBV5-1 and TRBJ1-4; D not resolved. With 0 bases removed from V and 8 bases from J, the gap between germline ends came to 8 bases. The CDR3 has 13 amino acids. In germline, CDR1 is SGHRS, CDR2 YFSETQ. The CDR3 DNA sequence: TGCGCCAGCAGCTTGGCAGGCACCGAAAAACTGTTTTTT. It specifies CASSLAGTEKLFF.

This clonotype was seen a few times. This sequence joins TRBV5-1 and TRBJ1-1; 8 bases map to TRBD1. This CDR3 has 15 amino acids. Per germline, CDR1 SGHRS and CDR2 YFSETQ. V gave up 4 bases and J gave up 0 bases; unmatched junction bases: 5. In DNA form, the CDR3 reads TGCGCCAGCAGCCCACAGGGGGGATTGAACACTGAAGCTTTCTTT. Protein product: CASSPQGGLNTEAFF.

In DNA form, the CDR3 reads TGTGCCAGCAGCAAAGACGGGACGATATCTAGCACAGATACGCAGTATTTT. This sequence encodes CASSKDGTISSTDTQYF. The chain is built from TRBV21-1 and TRBJ2-3; the D call TRBD1 from the table was never checked on the DNA. TRBV21-1 is an annotated pseudogene. The CDR3 runs to 17 residues.

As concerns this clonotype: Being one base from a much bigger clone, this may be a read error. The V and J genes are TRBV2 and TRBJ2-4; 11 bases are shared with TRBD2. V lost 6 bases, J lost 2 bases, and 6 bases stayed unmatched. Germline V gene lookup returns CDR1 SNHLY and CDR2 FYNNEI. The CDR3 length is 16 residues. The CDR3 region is CASRSGTSGPKNIQYF. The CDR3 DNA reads TGTGCCAGCAGGTCTGGGACTAGCGGACCCAAAAACATTCAGTACTTC.

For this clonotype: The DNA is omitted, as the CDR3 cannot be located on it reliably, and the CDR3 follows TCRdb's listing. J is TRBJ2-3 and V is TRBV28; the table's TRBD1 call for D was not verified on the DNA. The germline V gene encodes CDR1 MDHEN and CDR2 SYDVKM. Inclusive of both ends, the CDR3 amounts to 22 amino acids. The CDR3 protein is CASSFRTGMFYEQYFGPGTQYF.

CDR3 bases: TGTGCCACCGCGGGGGTTGACAAAAACACCGGGGAGCTGTTTTTT. Its translation is CATAGVDKNTGELFF. The J gene is TRBJ2-2, the V gene TRBV15; 7 nucleotides agree with TRBD2. J was trimmed by 2 bases and V by 8 bases; bases with no gene match: 8. The CDR3 has 15 residues. Germline CDR1 reads LNHNV; CDR2 reads YYDKDF (reference sequence). The full variable domain, with the rest looked up from reference TRBV15 and TRBJ2-2, is DAMVIQNPRYQVTQFGKPVTLSCSQTLNHNVMYWYQQKSSQAPKLLFHYYDKDFNNEADTPDNFQSRRPNTSFCFLDIRSPGLGDTAMYLCATAGVDKNTGELFFGEGSRLTVL.

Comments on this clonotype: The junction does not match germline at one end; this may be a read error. CDR3 region: CAWSVQFYGYTF. In DNA, the CDR3 is TGCGCCTGGAGTGTACAGTTCTATGGCTACACCTTC. The rearrangement uses TRBV30 and TRBJ1-2; the D is unclear. The V gene's germline CDR1 is GTSNPN and CDR2 SVGIG (reference sequence). CDR3 length: 12 amino acids.

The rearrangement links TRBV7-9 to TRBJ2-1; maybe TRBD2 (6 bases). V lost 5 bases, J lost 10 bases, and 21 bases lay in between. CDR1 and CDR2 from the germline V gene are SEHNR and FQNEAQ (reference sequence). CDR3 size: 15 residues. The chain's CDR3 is CASSPRLGIRYEQFF. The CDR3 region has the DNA TGTGCCAGCAGCCCAAGACTAGGCATCCGCTACGAGCAGTTCTTC. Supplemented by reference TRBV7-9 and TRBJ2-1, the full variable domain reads DTGVSQNPRHKITKRGQNVTFRCDPISEHNRLYWYRQTLGQGPEFLTYFQNEAQLEKSRLLSDRFSAERPKGSFSTLEIQRTEQGDSAMYLCASSPRLGIRYEQFFGPGTRLTVL.

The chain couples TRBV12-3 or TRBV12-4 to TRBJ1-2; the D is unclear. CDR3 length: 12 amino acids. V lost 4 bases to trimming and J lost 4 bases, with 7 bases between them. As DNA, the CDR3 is TGTGCCAGCAGTTCCTCAACCTATGGCTACACCTTC. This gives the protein CASSSSTYGYTF.

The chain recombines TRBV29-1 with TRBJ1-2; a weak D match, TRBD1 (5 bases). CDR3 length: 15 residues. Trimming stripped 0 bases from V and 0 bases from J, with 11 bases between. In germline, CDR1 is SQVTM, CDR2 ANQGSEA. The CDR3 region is CSVEDTLGPNYGYTF. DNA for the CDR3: TGCAGCGTTGAAGATACGTTGGGGCCTAACTATGGCTACACCTTC. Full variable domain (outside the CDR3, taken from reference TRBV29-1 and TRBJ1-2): SAVISQKPSRDICQRGTSLTIQCQVDSQVTMMFWYRQQPGQSLTLIATANQGSEATYESGFVIDKFPISRPNLTFSTLTVSNMSPEDSSIYLCSVEDTLGPNYGYTFGSGTRLTVV.

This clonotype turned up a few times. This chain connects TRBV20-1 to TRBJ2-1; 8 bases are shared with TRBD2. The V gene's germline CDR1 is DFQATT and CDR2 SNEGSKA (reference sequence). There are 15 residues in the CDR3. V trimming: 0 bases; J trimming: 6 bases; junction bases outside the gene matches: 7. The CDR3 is CSARDRSGSRNEQFF. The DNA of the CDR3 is TGCAGTGCTAGAGACAGAAGCGGGAGTCGCAATGAGCAGTTCTTC.

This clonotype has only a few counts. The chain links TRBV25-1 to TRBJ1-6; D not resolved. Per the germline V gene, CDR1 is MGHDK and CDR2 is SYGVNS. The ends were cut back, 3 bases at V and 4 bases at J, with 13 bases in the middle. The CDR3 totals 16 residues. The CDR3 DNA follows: TGTGCCAGCAGTGAGAATCCAGAAAAATATAATTCACCCCTCCACTTT. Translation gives CASSENPEKYNSPLHF.

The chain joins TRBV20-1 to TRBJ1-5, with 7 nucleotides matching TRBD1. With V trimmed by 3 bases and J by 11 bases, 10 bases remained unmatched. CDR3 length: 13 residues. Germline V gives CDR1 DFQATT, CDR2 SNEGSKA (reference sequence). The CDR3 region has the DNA TGCAGTGCTAGGGCCGGGACAGATGGGGCCCAGCATTTT. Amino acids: CSARAGTDGAQHF.

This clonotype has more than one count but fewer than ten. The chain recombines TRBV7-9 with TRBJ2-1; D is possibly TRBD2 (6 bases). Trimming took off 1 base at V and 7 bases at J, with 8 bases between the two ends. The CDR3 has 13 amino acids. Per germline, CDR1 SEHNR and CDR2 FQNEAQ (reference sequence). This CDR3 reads CASSLGDLNEQFF. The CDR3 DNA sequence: TGTGCCAGCAGCTTAGGGGACTTGAATGAGCAGTTCTTC.

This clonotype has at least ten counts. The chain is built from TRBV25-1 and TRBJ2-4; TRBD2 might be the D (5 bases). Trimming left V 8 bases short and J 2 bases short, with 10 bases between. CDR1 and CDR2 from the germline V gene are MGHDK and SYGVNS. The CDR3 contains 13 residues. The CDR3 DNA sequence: TGTGCCAGCTCTCGGGAACCCAAAAACATTCAGTACTTC. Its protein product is CASSREPKNIQYF.

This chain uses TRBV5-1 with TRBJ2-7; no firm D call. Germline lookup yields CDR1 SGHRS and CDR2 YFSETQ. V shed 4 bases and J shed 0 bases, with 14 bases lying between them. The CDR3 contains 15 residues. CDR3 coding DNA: TGCGCCAGCAGCCCCGTAGGCTTCTCCTCCTACGAGCAGTACTTC. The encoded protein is CASSPVGFSSYEQYF.

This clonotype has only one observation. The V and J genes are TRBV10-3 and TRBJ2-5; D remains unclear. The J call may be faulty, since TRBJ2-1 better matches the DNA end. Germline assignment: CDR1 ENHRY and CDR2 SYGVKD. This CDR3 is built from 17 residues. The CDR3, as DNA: TGTGCCATCAGTGGGGCAAACATATGGAACGATCAAGAGACCCAGTTCTTC. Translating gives CAISGANIWNDQETQFF.

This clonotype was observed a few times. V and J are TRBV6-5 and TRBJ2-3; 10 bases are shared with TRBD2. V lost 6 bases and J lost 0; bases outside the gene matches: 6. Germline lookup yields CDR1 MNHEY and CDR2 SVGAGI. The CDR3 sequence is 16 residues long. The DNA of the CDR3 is TGTGCCAGCAGCGGACTAGCGGCCACCAGCACAGATACGCAGTATTTT. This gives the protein CASSGLAATSTDTQYF.

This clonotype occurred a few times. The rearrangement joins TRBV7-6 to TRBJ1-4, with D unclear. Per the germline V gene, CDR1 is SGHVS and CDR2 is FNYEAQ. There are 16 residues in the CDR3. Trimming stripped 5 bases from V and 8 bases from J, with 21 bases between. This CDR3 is CASSPITTFLEEKLFF. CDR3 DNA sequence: TGTGCCAGCAGCCCTATAACGACATTCTTGGAGGAAAAACTGTTTTTT. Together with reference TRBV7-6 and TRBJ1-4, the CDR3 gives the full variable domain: GAGVSQSPRYKVTKRGQDVALRCDPISGHVSLYWYRQALGQGPEFLTYFNYEAQQDKSGLPNDRFSAERPEGSISTLTIQRTEQRDSAMYRCASSPITTFLEEKLFFGSGTQLSVL.

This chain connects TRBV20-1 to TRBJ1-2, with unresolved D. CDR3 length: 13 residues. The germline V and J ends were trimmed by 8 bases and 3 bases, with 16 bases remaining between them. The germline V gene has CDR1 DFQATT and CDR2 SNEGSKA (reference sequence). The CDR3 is CSHRPSGDYGYTF. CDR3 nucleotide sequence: TGCAGTCACCGGCCCAGTGGAGACTATGGCTACACCTTC.

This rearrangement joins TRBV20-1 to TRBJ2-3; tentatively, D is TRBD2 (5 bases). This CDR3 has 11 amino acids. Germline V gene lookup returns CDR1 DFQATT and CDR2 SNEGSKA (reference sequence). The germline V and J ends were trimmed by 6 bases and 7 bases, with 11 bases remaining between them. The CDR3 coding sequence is TGCAGTGCCGGAGGAGCGTATACGCAGTATTTT. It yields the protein CSAGGAYTQYF.

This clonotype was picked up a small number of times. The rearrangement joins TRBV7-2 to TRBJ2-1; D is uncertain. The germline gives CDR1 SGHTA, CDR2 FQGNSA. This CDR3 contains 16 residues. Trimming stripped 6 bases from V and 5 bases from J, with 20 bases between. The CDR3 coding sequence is TGTGCCAGCAGTCAGAGGCGGATGAATACACACAATGAGCAGTTCTTC. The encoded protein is CASSQRRMNTHNEQFF. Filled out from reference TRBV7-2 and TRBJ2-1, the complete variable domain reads GAGVSQSPSNKVTEKGKDVELRCDPISGHTALYWYRQSLGQGLEFLIYFQGNSAPDKSGLPSDRFSAERTGGSVSTLTIQRTQQEDSAVYLCASSQRRMNTHNEQFFGPGTRLTVL.

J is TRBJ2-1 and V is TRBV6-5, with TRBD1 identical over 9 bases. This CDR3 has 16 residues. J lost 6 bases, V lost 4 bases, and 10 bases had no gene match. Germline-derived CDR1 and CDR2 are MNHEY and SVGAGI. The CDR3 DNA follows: TGTGCCAGCAGTTCTCGCGGGACAGGGTTCTCCAATGAGCAGTTCTTC. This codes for CASSSRGTGFSNEQFF.

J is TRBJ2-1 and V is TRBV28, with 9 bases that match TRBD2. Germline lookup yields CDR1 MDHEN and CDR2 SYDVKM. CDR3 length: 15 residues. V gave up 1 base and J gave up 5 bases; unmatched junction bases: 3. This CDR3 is CASSLFLAGNNEQFF. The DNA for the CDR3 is TGTGCCAGCAGTTTATTCCTAGCGGGAAACAATGAGCAGTTCTTC.

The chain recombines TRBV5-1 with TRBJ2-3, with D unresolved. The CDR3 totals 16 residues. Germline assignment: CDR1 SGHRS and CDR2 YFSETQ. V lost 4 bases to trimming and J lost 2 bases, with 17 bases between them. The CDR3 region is CASSLETGLSTDTQYF. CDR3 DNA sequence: TGCGCCAGCAGCCTGGAAACGGGTCTCTCCACAGATACGCAGTATTTT.

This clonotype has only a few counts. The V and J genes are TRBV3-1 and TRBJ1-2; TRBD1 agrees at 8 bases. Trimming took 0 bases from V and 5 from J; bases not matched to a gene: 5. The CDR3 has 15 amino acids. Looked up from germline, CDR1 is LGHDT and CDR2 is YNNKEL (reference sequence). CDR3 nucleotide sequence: TGTGCCAGCAGCCAAGATTTTCAGGGGGCATATGGCTACACCTTC. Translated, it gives CASSQDFQGAYGYTF.

The CDR3 sequence: CASSPEENLSYEQYF. The CDR3 DNA is TGTGCCAGCAGCCCCGAGGAGAACCTTTCCTACGAGCAGTACTTC. The V call is TRBV7-6, the J call TRBJ2-7; D unresolved. Germline lookup yields CDR1 SGHVS and CDR2 FNYEAQ. V dropped 5 bases and J dropped 1 base, with 15 bases sitting between them. This CDR3 has 15 amino acids. The full variable domain, rest sourced from reference TRBV7-6 and TRBJ2-7, is GAGVSQSPRYKVTKRGQDVALRCDPISGHVSLYWYRQALGQGPEFLTYFNYEAQQDKSGLPNDRFSAERPEGSISTLTIQRTEQRDSAMYRCASSPEENLSYEQYFGPGTRLTVT.